The clone carrying this T cell receptor (beta chain) was counted a few times. As yet, its antigen is unknown. The data were obtained in a study of T cells after posttransplantation cyclophosphamide. The study, taken as a whole, reports: TRB overlap between skin or GI tissue T cells and blood was limited. Recipient CMV seropositivity and CMV reactivation strongly tracked TRB clonality.

CDR3 size: 15 residues. V was shortened by 6 bases and J by 1 base, with 13 bases between the two germline ends. The V gene's germline CDR1 is KGHSY and CDR2 FQNENV. Treatment was busulfan-fludarabine conditioning, a marrow graft, and cyclophosphamide on days +3 and +4. Measured with immunoSEQ multiplex PCR; TCRdb has only the in-frame clones, and not every one. The sample lists 6,000 to 7,000 clones, 81% seen once, with 20% in the top ten. This chain uses TRBV16 with TRBJ1-5; a possible D gene is TRBD1 (5 bases). This TCR was recovered from a female patient aged 45 to 65 who received an allogeneic stem cell transplant from a related donor, was CMV-positive, and had no GVHD. Some T cells may have originated in the graft donor. The sequences come from PBMCs, collected after allogeneic stem cell transplant with posttransplant cyclophosphamide. CDR3 in amino acids: CASRFDWGSNQPQHF. DNA for the CDR3: TGTGCCAGCAGATTCGATTGGGGCAGCAATCAGCCCCAGCATTTT.